This T cell receptor (beta chain) was retrieved from a study of beta chain features in type 1 diabetes. All of the isolated RNA was reverse transcribed, so expressed TCRB transcripts were sequenced. The assay was immunoSEQ multiplex PCR, and TCRdb's table has in-frame clones only and misses some. In the table there are more than 300,000 clones, over 13% of which are singletons. Study observations and caveats: People with Type 1 diabetes carried modestly yet significantly shorter TCRB CDR3s in all four CD4+ subsets.

The CDR3 totals 15 residues. J gave up 0 bases and V 5 bases, and 5 bases lay outside the gene matches. The germline V gene has CDR1 LGHNA and CDR2 YNFKEQ. To note about this clone: The target antigen is unknown.

The material sequenced was naive CD4+ T cells from blood. This rearrangement joins TRBV4-2 to TRBJ2-3, with 7 nucleotides matching TRBD1. This TCR was sampled from a woman younger than 35 in good health. CDR3 in amino acids: CASSEMTGSTDTQYF. CDR3 nucleotide sequence: TGTGCCAGCAGCGAAATGACAGGGAGCACAGATACGCAGTATTTT.